This T cell receptor beta chain is drawn from a study of T cell responses to AZD1222 COVID-19 vaccine. From germline, CDR1 is MGHRA and CDR2 YSYEKL. J was trimmed by 7 bases and V by 0 bases; bases with no gene match: 10. The CDR3 consists of 16 residues. Using immunoSEQ multiplex PCR, the repertoire was profiled, and TCRdb retains in-frame clones only, with some absent. Of some 91,000 clones listed, roughly nine tenths were seen once; the top ten hold approximately 11%. The TCR originated in an adult in good health. This sample comprised peripheral blood, obtained on day 0 of AZD1222 vaccination. This chain joins TRBV4-1 and TRBJ1-2, with 8 bases aligning to TRBD1. DNA for the CDR3: TGCGCCAGCAGCCAAGATTTCAGGGGGCGCGGGGTTGGCTACACCTTC. This encodes CASSQDFRGRGVGYTF.